The rows below give T cell receptor beta chains drawn from one sample of a study of OX40 agonist ivuxolimab in advanced cancers. Here immunoSEQ multiplex PCR was the method, and the copy in TCRdb shows in-frame clones only, minus some. The sample lists 78,000 or so clones, 88% occurring once. This sample comprised CD4+ or CD8+ T cells sorted from blood, obtained in a trial of the OX40 agonist ivuxolimab. These receptor sequences come from an adult with an advanced solid tumor such as melanoma, head and neck, liver or kidney cancer. The CDR3 runs from the conserved cysteine through the conserved F or W. Fields, in order: V gene, J gene, D gene, clone size, CDR3 protein, CDR3 DNA. A D gene is named only where the DNA matches it firmly. Rows give clone size only sometimes, using once, few, many, or a class for an expanded clone.

TRBV7-8	TRBJ2-1	TRBD1	once	CASSLKATGGYEQFF	TGTGCCAGCAGCTTAAAGGCGACAGGGGGCTATGAGCAGTTCTTC
TRBV5-6	TRBJ1-2	NA	NA	CASSLSGQGLNYGYTF	TGTGCCAGCAGCTTGTCCGGACAAGGGTTAAACTATGGCTACACCTTC
TRBV6-6	TRBJ2-7	NA	NA	CAAKGGGPYEQYF	TGTGCCGCAAAAGGGGGGGGCCCCTACGAGCAGTACTTC
TRBV5-1	TRBJ1-1	NA	NA	CASSFEGHPVTEAFF	TGCGCCAGCAGCTTTGAAGGACACCCGGTCACTGAAGCTTTCTTT
TRBV6-6	TRBJ2-7	NA	NA	CASSSGGYEQYF	TGTGCCAGCAGTTCAGGGGGGTACGAGCAGTACTTC
TRBV9	TRBJ1-1	NA	NA	CASSVEVSQNTEAFF	TGTGCCAGCAGCGTAGAGGTCAGTCAAAACACTGAAGCTTTCTTT
TRBV4-1	TRBJ2-1	NA	NA	CASSLSTTRSSYNEQFF	TGCGCCAGCAGCCTATCGACTACCCGGAGCTCCTACAATGAGCAGTTCTTC
TRBV19	TRBJ1-5	NA	NA	CASSIANRDQPQHF	TGTGCCAGTAGTATAGCTAACAGGGATCAGCCCCAGCATTTT
TRBV30	TRBJ1-5	NA	NA	CAWSKADRGQPQHF	TGTGCCTGGAGTAAGGCAGACCGGGGGCAGCCCCAGCATTTT
TRBV6-5	TRBJ2-7	TRBD2	NA	CASRALAGAPAEQYF	TGTGCCAGCAGAGCTCTAGCGGGAGCGCCCGCCGAGCAGTACTTC
TRBV5-1	TRBJ2-3	NA	NA	CASSSGMTDTQYF	TGCGCCAGCAGCTCGGGGATGACAGATACGCAGTATTTT
TRBV6-1	TRBJ2-1	NA	NA	CASSGEVASWDEQFF	TGTGCCAGCAGTGGAGAGGTGGCTTCCTGGGATGAGCAGTTCTTC
TRBV19	TRBJ1-5	NA	once	CASSIMVDQPQHF	TGTGCCAGTAGTATTATGGTGGATCAGCCCCAGCATTTT
TRBV18	TRBJ1-1	TRBD1	NA	CASSRTGNTEAFF	TGTGCCAGCTCACGGACAGGGAACACTGAAGCTTTCTTT
TRBV28	TRBJ2-1	NA	NA	CASSPYSTLPNEQFF	TGTGCCAGCAGTCCTTACTCCACCCTCCCCAATGAGCAGTTCTTC
TRBV28	TRBJ2-7	NA	NA	CASQGVYEQYF	TGTGCCAGCCAGGGAGTCTACGAGCAGTACTTC
TRBV5-8	TRBJ2-1	TRBD1	once	CASSLGQGVSYNEQFF	TGTGCCAGCAGCTTAGGACAGGGGGTATCCTACAATGAGCAGTTCTTC
TRBV5-1	TRBJ2-7	NA	NA	CASSFDNEQYF	TGCGCCAGCAGCTTCGATAACGAGCAGTACTTC
TRBV10-3	TRBJ1-5	NA	NA	CATAMSDSNQPQHF	TGTGCCACCGCTATGTCCGATAGCAATCAGCCCCAGCATTTT
TRBV19	TRBJ1-1	NA	NA	CASSMGPGTEAFF	TGTGCCAGTAGTATGGGGCCGGGAACTGAAGCTTTCTTT
TRBV7-2	TRBJ1-5	NA	NA	CASSPQGLSNQPQHF	TGTGCCAGCAGCCCCCAGGGGTTGAGCAATCAGCCCCAGCATTTT
TRBV29-1	TRBJ2-1	TRBD2	NA	CSVRAGVLDSFNEQFF	TGCAGCGTTAGAGCGGGGGTGCTGGATTCTTTTAATGAGCAGTTCTTC
TRBV4-1	TRBJ2-3	NA	NA	CASSQDEGRTDTQYF	TGCGCCAGCAGCCAAGATGAGGGGAGGACAGATACGCAGTATTTT
TRBV11-2	TRBJ1-2	TRBD1	NA	CASSQGGQNYGYTF	TGTGCCAGCAGCCAGGGGGGACAGAACTATGGCTACACCTTC
TRBV28	TRBJ2-7	NA	NA	CASTPQGVSSYEQYF	TGTGCCAGCACCCCTCAAGGGGTGAGCTCCTACGAGCAGTACTTC
TRBV2	TRBJ2-7	NA	NA	CASRRLSYEQYF	TGTGCCAGCAGACGGCTTTCCTACGAGCAGTACTTC
TRBV15	TRBJ1-5	NA	NA	CATSGEVTGNQPQHF	TGTGCCACCAGCGGAGAGGTGACAGGCAATCAGCCCCAGCATTTT
TRBV2	TRBJ1-5	NA	NA	CANGPRSNQPQHF	TGTGCGAACGGACCAAGGAGCAATCAGCCCCAGCATTTT
TRBV5-1	TRBJ2-6	TRBD2	once	CASSPGGSGANVLTF	TGCGCCAGCAGCCCGGGGGGCTCTGGGGCCAACGTCCTGACTTTC
TRBV29-1	TRBJ1-4	TRBD1	NA	CSVEDRGTNEKLFF	TGCAGCGTGGAAGACAGGGGAACTAATGAAAAACTGTTTTTT
TRBV29-1	TRBJ2-7	NA	NA	CSAWTGISYEQYF	TGCAGCGCCTGGACGGGAATTTCCTACGAGCAGTACTTC
TRBV18	TRBJ1-3	NA	NA	CASSATDSGNTIYF	TGTGCCAGCTCAGCGACAGATTCTGGAAACACCATATATTTT
TRBV2	TRBJ2-7	TRBD1	few	CASSVDRGGSEQYF	TGTGCCAGCAGTGTCGACAGGGGTGGTTCCGAGCAGTACTTC
TRBV5-1	TRBJ2-7	TRBD2	NA	CASSRLAGHYEQYF	TGCGCCAGCAGCCGACTAGCGGGCCATTACGAGCAGTACTTC
TRBV11-1	TRBJ1-1	NA	few	CASSLALNTEAFF	TGTGCCAGCAGCTTAGCCTTGAACACTGAAGCTTTCTTT
TRBV28	TRBJ2-2	NA	NA	CASSWTGELFF	TGTGCCAGCAGTTGGACCGGGGAGCTGTTTTTT
TRBV30	TRBJ1-2	TRBD1	NA	CAWGQGVYGYTF	TGTGCCTGGGGACAGGGCGTTTATGGCTACACCTTC
TRBV2	TRBJ1-4	NA	NA	CASTADTGSNEKLFF	TGTGCCAGCACCGCGGACACCGGGTCAAATGAAAAACTGTTTTTT
TRBV19	TRBJ2-7	NA	NA	CASSKGQFYEQYF	TGTGCCAGTAGTAAAGGGCAGTTTTACGAGCAGTACTTC
TRBV6-5	TRBJ2-7	NA	NA	CASSYERRGYEQYF	TGTGCCAGCAGTTACGAGAGGCGGGGCTACGAGCAGTACTTC
TRBV9	TRBJ2-1	TRBD2	NA	CASSQTSLGVNEQFF	TGTGCCAGCAGCCAGACTAGCCTAGGTGTGAATGAGCAGTTCTTC
TRBV6-1	TRBJ1-1	NA	NA	CASSVHTFRTEAFF	TGTGCCAGCAGTGTCCACACCTTCCGCACTGAAGCTTTCTTT
TRBV11-2	TRBJ2-2	NA	NA	CASSPRTAGELFF	TGTGCCAGCAGCCCTCGGACAGCCGGGGAGCTGTTTTTT
TRBV6-6	TRBJ2-7	NA	NA	CASTKGRLSIDEQYF	TGTGCCAGCACTAAGGGCCGGTTAAGTATCGACGAGCAGTACTTC
TRBV6-5	TRBJ2-4	NA	NA	CASSYSGMGAKNIQYF	TGTGCCAGCAGTTACTCGGGTATGGGCGCCAAAAACATTCAGTACTTC